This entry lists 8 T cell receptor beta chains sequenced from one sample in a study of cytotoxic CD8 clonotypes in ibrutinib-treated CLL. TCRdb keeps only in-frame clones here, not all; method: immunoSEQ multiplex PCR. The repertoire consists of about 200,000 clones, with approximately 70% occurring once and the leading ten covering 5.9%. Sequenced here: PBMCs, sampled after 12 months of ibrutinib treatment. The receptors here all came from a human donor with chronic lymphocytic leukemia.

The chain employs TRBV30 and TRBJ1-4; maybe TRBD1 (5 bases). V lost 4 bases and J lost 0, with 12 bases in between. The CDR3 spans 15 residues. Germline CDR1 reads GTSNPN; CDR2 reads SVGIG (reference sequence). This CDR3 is CAWKAGPTTNEKLFF. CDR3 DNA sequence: TGTGCCTGGAAGGCGGGACCCACAACTAATGAAAAACTGTTTTTT.

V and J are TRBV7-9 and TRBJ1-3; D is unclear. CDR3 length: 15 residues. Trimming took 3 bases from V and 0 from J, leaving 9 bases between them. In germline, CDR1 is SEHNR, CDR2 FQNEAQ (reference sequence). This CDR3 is CASSLSAVSGNTIYF. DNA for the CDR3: TGTGCCAGCAGCTTGAGCGCCGTCTCTGGAAACACCATATATTTT.

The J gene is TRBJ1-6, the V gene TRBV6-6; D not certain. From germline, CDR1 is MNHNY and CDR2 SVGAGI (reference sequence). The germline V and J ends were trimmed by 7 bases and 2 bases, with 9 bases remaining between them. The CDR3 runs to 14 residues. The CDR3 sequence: CASKPDPYNSPLHF. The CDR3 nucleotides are TGTGCCAGCAAGCCGGATCCCTATAATTCACCCCTCCACTTT.

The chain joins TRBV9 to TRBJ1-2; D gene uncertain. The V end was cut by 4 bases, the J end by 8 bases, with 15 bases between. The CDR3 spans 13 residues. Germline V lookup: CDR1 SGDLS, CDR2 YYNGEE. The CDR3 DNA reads TGTGCCAGCAGCAACACGAGGGATCTCGGCTACACCTTC. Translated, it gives CASSNTRDLGYTF.

The CDR3 is CASRPSRNTEAFF. The CDR3 bases are TGTGCCAGCAGACCTAGCAGGAACACTGAAGCTTTCTTT. The chain combines TRBV6-5 with TRBJ1-1; D is unresolved. The CDR3 length is 13 residues. CDR1 and CDR2 (germline): MNHEY, SVGAGI. Trimming pared 6 bases from V and 1 base from J, leaving 9 bases between.

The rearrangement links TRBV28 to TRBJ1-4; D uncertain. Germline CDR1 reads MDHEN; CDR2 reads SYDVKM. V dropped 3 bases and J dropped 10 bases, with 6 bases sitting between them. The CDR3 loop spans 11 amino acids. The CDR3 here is CASSLGRKLFF. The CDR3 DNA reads TGTGCCAGCAGTTTGGGAAGAAAACTGTTTTTT.

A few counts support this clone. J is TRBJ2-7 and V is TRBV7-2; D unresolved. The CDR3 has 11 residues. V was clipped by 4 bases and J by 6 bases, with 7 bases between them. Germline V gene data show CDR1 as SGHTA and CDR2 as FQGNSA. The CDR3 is CASSSFSEQYF. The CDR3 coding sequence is TGTGCCAGCAGCTCCTTTAGCGAGCAGTACTTC.

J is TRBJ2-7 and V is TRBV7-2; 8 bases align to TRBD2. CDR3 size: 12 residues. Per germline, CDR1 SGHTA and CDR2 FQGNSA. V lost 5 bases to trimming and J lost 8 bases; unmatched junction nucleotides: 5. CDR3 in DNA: TGTGCCAGCAGCAGAGCGGGAGCGAAGCAGTACTTC. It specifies CASSRAGAKQYF. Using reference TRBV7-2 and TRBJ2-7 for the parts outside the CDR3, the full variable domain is GAGVSQSPSNKVTEKGKDVELRCDPISGHTALYWYRQSLGQGLEFLIYFQGNSAPDKSGLPSDRFSAERTGGSVSTLTIQRTQQEDSAVYLCASSRAGAKQYFGPGTRLTVT.